This TCR beta chain was found in a study of shared clonotypes between healthy human individuals. General observations from the study: Researchers found naive subsets generally carried larger estimated richness than memory subsets. The represented genetic and exposure-history diversity was limited by the small number of donors. Depth of sequencing was expected to influence donor clonotype sharing.

TCRdb's table, derived via immunoSEQ multiplex PCR, lists solely in-frame clones and lacks some. The data hold approximately 620,000 clones, with around 97% observed a single time. Concerning this clone itself: Its matching antigen is unknown.

CDR1 and CDR2 from the germline V gene are SEHNR and FQNEAQ (reference sequence). The V end lost 5 bases, the J end lost 4 bases, and 14 bases lay between the germline ends. This CDR3 is 14 amino acids long. V is TRBV7-9 and J is TRBJ1-2; the D is unclear. The sequenced sample consisted of naive CD4+ T cells sorted from blood. Subset given: CD45RA+ positively selected. This receptor was identified in a woman aged 30 to 39 in good health. The CDR3 here is CASSPSPPVYGYTF. The CDR3 DNA reads TGTGCCAGCAGCCCTTCCCCCCCAGTCTATGGCTACACCTTC.